These 11 T cell receptor beta chains share one sample of origin, sequenced in a study of cytomegalovirus exposure and HLA in healthy donors. The primer mix had 60 Vbeta and 13 Jbeta primers. The data were produced by immunoSEQ multiplex PCR, yet TCRdb's version contains in-frame clones alone and is incomplete. The sample records fewer than 150,000 clones, 65% to 80% being singletons. Sequencing input: PBMCs. All receptors derive from a woman between 40 and 55 years old in good health and CMV-seropositive.

The rearrangement joins TRBV30 to TRBJ2-3, with 8 bases identical to TRBD1. Trimming at V came to 3 bases and at J to 2 bases, leaving 4 bases not matched to a gene. Germline assignment: CDR1 GTSNPN and CDR2 SVGIG (reference sequence). CDR3 length equals 14 residues. DNA for the CDR3: TGTGCCTGGAGCGACAGGGGCCTCACAGATACGCAGTATTTT. It yields the protein CAWSDRGLTDTQYF.

V usage is TRBV5-4 and J usage is TRBJ2-7, with TRBD2 matching over 8 bases. The germline V gene has CDR1 SGHNT and CDR2 YYREEE (reference sequence). The V segment lost 0 bases and the J segment 6 bases; nucleotides outside the gene matches: 8. This CDR3 region has 15 residues. The CDR3 is CASSLDGRGGSEQYF. The DNA of the CDR3 is TGTGCCAGCAGCTTGGACGGGAGGGGGGGGTCCGAGCAGTACTTC.

The chain couples TRBV7-2 to TRBJ2-2; the D gene is possibly TRBD1 (6 bases). Trimming removed 6 bases at V and 6 bases at J, with 11 bases between. Per the germline V gene, CDR1 is SGHTA and CDR2 is FQGNSA. The CDR3 is made up of 13 amino acids. The CDR3 nucleotides are TGTGCCAGCAGTTCACAGGGTTCCGGGGAGCTGTTTTTT. Encoded protein: CASSSQGSGELFF.

The chain links TRBV9 to TRBJ1-1; the D gene is possibly TRBD1 (6 bases). The V end was cut by 4 bases, the J end by 1 base, with 14 bases between. CDR1 SGDLS and CDR2 YYNGEE come from the germline V gene. This CDR3 has 15 amino acids. The CDR3: CASSQWGHKNTEAFF. Here the CDR3 DNA reads TGTGCCAGCAGCCAATGGGGGCACAAGAACACTGAAGCTTTCTTT.

This clone showed up just a few times. The chain recombines TRBV10-3 with TRBJ2-7, with TRBD2 matching over 11 bases. Germline CDR1 is ENHRY and CDR2 is SYGVKD. The CDR3 is made up of 16 amino acids. Trimming removed 2 bases from V and 3 bases from J; junction bases left unmatched: 6. CDR3 in amino acids: CAISEGGTSGYYEQYF. CDR3 nucleotides: TGTGCCATCAGTGAGGGGGGGACTAGCGGCTACTACGAGCAGTACTTC.

Of note for this clone: The junction and the germline gene differ at one end; a read error may be behind it. V is TRBV7-2 and J is TRBJ2-3, with a tentative D call TRBD2 (7 bases). From germline, CDR1 is SGHTA and CDR2 FQGNSA. This CDR3 has 13 residues. The CDR3 is CASRLGGDDTQYF. As DNA, the CDR3 is TGTGCCAGCAGATTAGGGGGGGACGATACGCAGTATTTT.

This sequence joins TRBV2 and TRBJ1-2; D might be TRBD1 (6 bases). Germline loops: CDR1 SNHLY, CDR2 FYNNEI. Trimming stripped 4 bases from V and 2 bases from J, with 11 bases between. The CDR3 totals 14 residues. The CDR3, as DNA: TGTGCCAGCAGTGTGGCAGGGGCGAACTATGGCTACACCTTC. It encodes CASSVAGANYGYTF.

This chain links TRBV7-2 with TRBJ2-7; D perhaps matches TRBD2 (5 bases). Germline CDR1 SGHTA, CDR2 FQGNSA. There are 13 residues in the CDR3. Between the trimmed V and J ends, which lost 5 bases and 2 bases, there was a span of 10 bases. The CDR3 coding sequence is TGTGCCAGCAGCCCCGGAGGTCCCTACGAGCAGTACTTC. Translated, it gives CASSPGGPYEQYF.

The chain employs TRBV7-9 and TRBJ1-1, with D unresolved. The V and J ends lost 5 bases and 10 bases respectively, with 14 bases between them. CDR1 and CDR2 (germline): SEHNR, FQNEAQ (reference sequence). The CDR3 contains 12 residues. CDR3 DNA sequence: TGTGCCAGCAGCCCCCAGACCCCGGGAGCTTTCTTT. This sequence encodes CASSPQTPGAFF. Full variable domain (outside the CDR3, taken from reference TRBV7-9 and TRBJ1-1): DTGVSQNPRHKITKRGQNVTFRCDPISEHNRLYWYRQTLGQGPEFLTYFQNEAQLEKSRLLSDRFSAERPKGSFSTLEIQRTEQGDSAMYLCASSPQTPGAFFGQGTRLTVV.

V usage is TRBV13 and J usage is TRBJ2-7; 9 bases are a match to TRBD1. Germline CDR1 reads PRHDT; CDR2 reads FYEKMQ (reference sequence). The CDR3 runs 14 residues. Trimming took 5 bases from V and 2 from J; bases not matched to a gene: 4. The CDR3 coding sequence is TGTGCCAGCAGCCCCCGGGACAGGGCCTACGAGCAGTACTTC. Translation gives CASSPRDRAYEQYF. Full variable domain (outside the CDR3, taken from reference TRBV13 and TRBJ2-7): AAGVIQSPRHLIKEKRETATLKCYPIPRHDTVYWYQQGPGQDPQFLISFYEKMQSDKGSIPDRFSAQQFSDYHSELNMSSLELGDSALYFCASSPRDRAYEQYFGPGTRLTVT.

This chain connects TRBV6-5 to TRBJ2-7, with 10 bases that match TRBD2. The V gene end was trimmed by 6 bases and the J gene end by 4 bases; junction bases not matched to a gene: 9. The CDR3 length is 15 residues. Germline loops: CDR1 MNHEY, CDR2 SVGAGI. CDR3 in DNA: TGTGCCAGCAGACCTAGCGGGGGAAGTGGGTACGAGCAGTACTTC. It specifies CASRPSGGSGYEQYF.